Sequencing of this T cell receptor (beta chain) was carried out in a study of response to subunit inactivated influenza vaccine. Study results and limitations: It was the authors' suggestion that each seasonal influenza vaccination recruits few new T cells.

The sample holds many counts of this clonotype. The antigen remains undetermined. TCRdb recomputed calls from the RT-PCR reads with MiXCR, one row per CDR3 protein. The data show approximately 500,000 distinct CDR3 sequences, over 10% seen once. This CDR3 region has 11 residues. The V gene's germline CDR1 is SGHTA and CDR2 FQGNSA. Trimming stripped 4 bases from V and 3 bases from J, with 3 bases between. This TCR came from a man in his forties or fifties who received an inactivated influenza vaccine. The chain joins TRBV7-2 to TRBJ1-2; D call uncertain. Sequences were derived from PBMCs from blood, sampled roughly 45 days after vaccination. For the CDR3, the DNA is TGTGCCAGCAGCTATTACTATGGCTACACCTTC. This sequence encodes CASSYYYGYTF.